The subject of this entry is one TCR beta chain. The data were obtained in a study of blood T cell repertoires in COVID-19. Across the study: The origin of the acute and convalescent COVID-19 samples was the United States, Italy and Spain.

In the study's own analysis: Amplification from reference gene primers served as the basis for estimated nucleated cell counts. The table came from immunoSEQ multiplex PCR; TCRdb's copy has only in-frame clones and leaves some out. That table supplies the V and J calls and clone size; D and trimming were determined from the DNA. The repertoire holds 250,000 to 300,000 clones, around 90% seen once, with approximately 0.94% in the top ten. The sequence was obtained from a woman between 35 and 50 years old who had recovered from COVID-19. Material for sequencing was peripheral blood.

CDR3 protein: CASSLLVGGTEAFF. CDR3 DNA sequence: TGTGCCAGCAGTTTATTGGTGGGAGGCACTGAAGCTTTCTTT. V gene TRBV28 combines with J gene TRBJ1-1; no definite D call. The CDR3 covers 14 residues. Deletions cut 1 base from V and 4 bases from J, with 10 bases between. In germline, CDR1 is MDHEN, CDR2 SYDVKM.